Shown below are 10 T cell receptor beta chains from a single sample sequenced in a study of metastatic and nonmetastatic thyroid tumors. Patients were all untreated before their thyroid surgery. TCRdb re-analyzed the PCR reads using MiXCR. Seen here are under 45,000 clones, around a sixth observed once, and the top ten hold around 9.9%. Sequences were obtained from tumor tissue. These receptors all stem from a female donor with papillary thyroid cancer or a benign thyroid nodule (not recorded which). Some clones in this sample may be carry-over from other donors' samples.

As regards this clone: A much bigger clone sits one base away, suggesting this may be a read error. The chain has TRBV3-1 and TRBJ2-1; the D gene is possibly TRBD1 (5 bases). This CDR3 contains 13 residues. V dropped 3 bases and J dropped 8 bases, with 11 bases sitting between them. Germline CDR1 reads LGHDT; CDR2 reads YNNKEL (reference sequence). This CDR3 is CASSQGRFHEQFF. For the CDR3, the DNA is TGTGCCAGCAGCCAGGGGCGTTTTCATGAGCAGTTCTTC.

The sample holds many counts of this clone. This sequence joins TRBV20-1 and TRBJ2-3; TRBD2 matches at 7 bases. Germline lookup yields CDR1 DFQATT and CDR2 SNEGSKA (reference sequence). The CDR3 sequence is 15 residues long. V was clipped by 1 base and J by 1 base; unmatched bases: 5. CDR3 DNA: TGCAGTGCTAGAGTATGGGAGGGCGGCACAGATACGCAGTATTTT. Residues: CSARVWEGGTDTQYF.

This clone was seen more than once but under ten times. The junction differs from germline at one of its ends, possibly a read error. This chain joins TRBV5-1 and TRBJ1-1; D might be TRBD1 (5 bases). Germline V gives CDR1 SGHRS, CDR2 YFSETQ. The CDR3 has 15 amino acids. The CDR3: CAISPRFGDSTEAFF. The CDR3 DNA reads as TGCGCCATCAGCCCTAGGTTTGGGGACTCCACTGAAGCTTTCTTT.

Points on this clone: In this CDR3 the conserved last residue, phenylalanine or tryptophan, is missing, so a read error is likely. The genes are TRBV4-3 and TRBJ2-7; D not resolved. V lost 0 bases to trimming and J lost 5 bases, with 14 bases between them. There are 15 residues in the CDR3. Germline values: CDR1 LGHNA, CDR2 YSLEER. CDR3 region: CASSQDHHMAHEQYL. CDR3 DNA: TGCGCCAGCAGCCAAGATCATCACATGGCCCACGAGCAGTACCTC.

The J gene is TRBJ2-7, the V gene TRBV20-1; 7 nucleotides match TRBD1. Germline V gives CDR1 DFQATT, CDR2 SNEGSKA (reference sequence). Trimming took 1 base from V and 2 from J; bases not matched to a gene: 14. This CDR3 contains 17 residues. CDR3 DNA: TGCAGTGCTAGAGTCACAGGGGTAGGGCGACTAACCTACGAGCAGTACTTC. Translated: CSARVTGVGRLTYEQYF.

This clone showed up many times. Sequence at one end of the junction differs from germline and may be a read error. This sample also contains other DNA sequences that code for the same CDR3. The V call is TRBV28, the J call TRBJ2-2, with D perhaps TRBD2 (6 bases). Germline values: CDR1 MDHEN, CDR2 SYDVKM. This CDR3 has 12 residues. This chain's CDR3 is CASRRTGGELFF. The CDR3 DNA is TGTGCCAGCAGACGTACAGGCGGGGAGTTGTTTTTT.

The J gene is TRBJ1-4, the V gene TRBV27, with 8 positions matching TRBD1. Trimming took 3 bases from V and 3 from J; bases not matched to a gene: 0. CDR1 is MNHEY, CDR2 SMNVEV, per germline (reference sequence). This CDR3 region has 14 residues. CDR3 loop: CASSLDRANEKLFF. In nucleotides, the CDR3 is TGTGCCAGCAGTTTGGACAGGGCTAATGAAAAACTGTTTTTT.

This clone was picked up many times. The chain is built from TRBV27 and TRBJ2-3; TRBD1 agrees at 7 bases. The germline gives CDR1 MNHEY, CDR2 SMNVEV (reference sequence). The CDR3 is 17 residues long. J was trimmed by 5 bases and V by 6 bases; bases with no gene match: 17. CDR3 nucleotide sequence: TGTGCCAGCAGCCTGCAGACAGGGAAGTTATCAGGAGATACGCAGTATTTT. Translating it yields CASSLQTGKLSGDTQYF.

This clone was recorded at least ten times. The chain employs TRBV18 and TRBJ1-2, with D hard to call. The CDR3 loop spans 12 amino acids. The V end was cut by 2 bases, the J end by 6 bases, with 7 bases between. Germline CDR1 reads KGHSH; CDR2 reads LQKENI. The CDR3 nucleotides read TGTGCCAGCTCACCAGGGAGGGATGGCTACACCTTC. Translating gives CASSPGRDGYTF.

This clone is medium-sized by share. V usage is TRBV6-1 and J usage is TRBJ2-7, with 9 bases identical to TRBD1. CDR1 is MNHNS, CDR2 SASEGT, per germline. The CDR3 totals 14 residues. The trim removed 2 bases at V and 5 bases at J, leaving 4 bases unmatched. CDR3 amino acids: CASSEKDRGDEQYF. The CDR3 DNA sequence: TGTGCCAGCAGTGAAAAGGACAGGGGTGACGAGCAGTACTTC.